The clone carrying this T cell receptor beta chain occurred a few times. Its antigen remains unidentified. The sample comes from a study of identical twins. Study results and limitations: The study found excess low generation probability among twin-shared out-of-frame alpha sequences. Conclusions relied on cross-sectional statistical analysis, not following the same donors.

CDR1 and CDR2 (germline): SGHTA, FQGNSA. Trimming left V 1 base short and J 1 base short, with 5 bases between. The CDR3 runs 14 residues. Carrying unique molecular identifiers, the cDNA also gained a universal primer site through template switching. Each CDR3 protein gets one entry after TCRdb re-called the 5' RACE reads with MiXCR. The sample has approximately 600,000 distinct CDR3 sequences, around 9.6% seen once; the top ten hold roughly 3%. This sample also belongs to another study, concerning yellow fever vaccine responses in identical twins. According to that study: Reportedly, twins' vaccine T cell responses looked partly convergent and partly personalized.

The sample consisted of PBMCs. J is TRBJ2-1 and V is TRBV7-2; D gene ambiguous. The clonotype comes from a woman between 18 and 30 years old in good health. The CDR3 is CASSLVRSYNEQFF. CDR3 in DNA: TGTGCCAGCAGCTTAGTCAGATCCTACAATGAGCAGTTCTTC.